This passage covers 28 T cell receptor beta chains from one sample sequenced in a study of vaccination and CD4 T cells after COVID-19. Researchers used the Oncomine TCR Beta short-read assay to sequence DNA from cultured CD4+ T cells. MiXCR was run by TCRdb on the PCR reads, yielding one entry per CDR3 protein. The table lists approximately 10,000 distinct CDR3 sequences, 61% of them singletons. Treatment of the sample: approximately 11-day PBMC culture with coronavirus spike peptide pools or control peptides (ViraFEST assay). Their cognate antigens are unknown. Sequenced sample: CD4+ T cells from blood, cultured in vitro. All receptors come from a human donor who had recovered from COVID-19.

The genes are TRBV10-1 and TRBJ2-1; 9 bases map to TRBD1. J lost 7 bases, V lost 0 bases, and 4 bases had no gene match. The length of the CDR3 is 15 residues. From germline, CDR1 is WNHNN and CDR2 SYGVQD (reference sequence). In DNA form, the CDR3 reads TGCGCCAGCAGTGAGTCTGGGACAGGGCAAAATGAGCAGTTCTTC. It translates to CASSESGTGQNEQFF.

The rearrangement links TRBV12-3 or TRBV12-4 to TRBJ2-7, with 8 bases identical to TRBD1. J was trimmed by 3 bases and V by 4 bases; bases with no gene match: 8. The CDR3 is 15 residues long. The CDR3 here is CASSSTGTGYYEQYF. In DNA, the CDR3 is TGTGCCAGCAGTTCCACCGGGACAGGCTACTACGAGCAGTACTTC.

V gene TRBV6-2 or TRBV6-3 combines with J gene TRBJ2-3; weak D call: TRBD1 (5 bases). Deletions cut 4 bases from V and 5 bases from J, with 10 bases between. The CDR3 has 13 residues. Germline lookup yields CDR1 MNHEY and CDR2 SVGEGT. The CDR3 sequence is CASSLGAGDTQYF. In DNA form, the CDR3 reads TGTGCCAGCAGTTTAGGGGCAGGAGATACGCAGTATTTT.

The gene calls are TRBV28 and TRBJ2-7, with D unclear. The germline CDR1 and CDR2 sequences are MDHEN and SYDVKM. This CDR3 is built from 14 residues. The V end lost 3 bases, the J end lost 2 bases, and 11 bases lay between the germline ends. The CDR3 sequence: CASSFLKGTYEQYF. Written as DNA, the CDR3 is TGTGCCAGCAGTTTCCTGAAAGGGACCTACGAGCAGTACTTC.

The J gene is TRBJ1-1, the V gene TRBV6-1, with TRBD1 identical over 8 bases. The V gene's germline CDR1 is MNHNS and CDR2 SASEGT. Losses at the gene ends were 5 bases for V and 2 bases for J; bases not matched to a gene: 10. CDR3 length equals 16 residues. The CDR3 coding sequence is TGTGCCAGCAGTCGCGGACAGGGATGGGGAAACACTGAAGCTTTCTTT. Translating it yields CASSRGQGWGNTEAFF.

The chain has TRBV7-6 and TRBJ2-7; no definite D call. Germline V gene lookup returns CDR1 SGHVS and CDR2 FNYEAQ. The CDR3 is made up of 13 amino acids. The V end lost 3 bases, the J end lost 3 bases, and 9 bases lay between the germline ends. CDR3 nucleotide sequence: TGTGCCAGCAGCTTGGCCAGAAACTACGAGCAGTACTTC. Translated: CASSLARNYEQYF.

This clonotype turned up a few times. In DNA form, the CDR3 reads TGCAGTGCTAGACTAGGGACTAGCGGGAGGTACAATGAGCAGTTCTTC. Protein: CSARLGTSGRYNEQFF. This chain uses TRBV20-1 with TRBJ2-1; 15 nucleotides agree with TRBD2. V shed 2 bases and J 4 bases; nucleotides not matched to a gene: 3. The CDR3 has 16 amino acids. Germline V gene data show CDR1 as DFQATT and CDR2 as SNEGSKA (reference sequence).

This chain connects TRBV6-5 to TRBJ1-6; the D gene is possibly TRBD1 (6 bases). The germline V gene has CDR1 MNHEY and CDR2 SVGAGI. The CDR3 covers 14 residues. Trimming pared 2 bases from V and 9 bases from J, leaving 11 bases between. In DNA, the CDR3 is TGTGCCAGCAGTTACGTGACAGGAGGTTCACCCCTCCACTTT. It specifies CASSYVTGGSPLHF.

This clonotype occurred a few times. This chain uses TRBV15 with TRBJ1-2, with 8 bases identical to TRBD1. The CDR3 loop spans 15 amino acids. Germline V gene lookup returns CDR1 LNHNV and CDR2 YYDKDF (reference sequence). With 1 base clipped from V and 8 bases from J, the junction kept 9 bases outside the gene matches. CDR3 bases: TGTGCCACCAGCAGAGCACCCCGGCAGGGGGCGGGCTACACCTTC. Amino acids: CATSRAPRQGAGYTF.

This clonotype has just a few counts. This chain uses TRBV5-1 with TRBJ1-2; D might be TRBD1 (5 bases). The V end was cut by 3 bases, the J end by 4 bases, with 7 bases between. This CDR3 is 12 amino acids long. Germline CDR1 and CDR2: SGHRS and YFSETQ. The CDR3 bases are TGCGCCAGCAGCTCCGACAGCTATGGCTACACCTTC. Translation gives CASSSDSYGYTF.

DNA of the CDR3: TGTGCCAGCAGCTATTCACGGGGAACCCTCCACTTT. Translated: CASSYSRGTLHF. The J gene is TRBJ1-6, the V gene TRBV7-6, with no clear D. Germline CDR1 is SGHVS and CDR2 is FNYEAQ. V lost 4 bases and J lost 14, with 12 bases in between. The CDR3 sequence is 12 residues long.

The chain recombines TRBV6-5 with TRBJ1-5; D possibly corresponds to TRBD1 (5 bases). Trimming took off 2 bases at V and 3 bases at J, with 14 bases between the two ends. This CDR3 is 16 amino acids long. CDR1 MNHEY and CDR2 SVGAGI come from the germline V gene. The DNA of the CDR3 is TGTGCCAGCAGTTACCGCCGCCAGGGTTACAATCAGCCCCAGCATTTT. This gives the protein CASSYRRQGYNQPQHF.

J is TRBJ1-4 and V is TRBV20-1; D gene unclear. CDR3 size: 13 residues. Germline V gives CDR1 DFQATT, CDR2 SNEGSKA (reference sequence). Trimming cost V 5 bases and J 8 bases, with 15 bases left between them. CDR3 nucleotide sequence: TGCAGTGCTGCTAGAACCGGGGAGGAAAAACTGTTTTTT. It encodes CSAARTGEEKLFF.

The V gene is TRBV11-1, the J gene TRBJ2-1, with D tentatively TRBD1 or TRBD2 (5 bases each). The DNA end is a closer match to TRBJ2-7, so the J assignment may be wrong. This CDR3 comprises 14 residues. The germline V gene has CDR1 SGHAT and CDR2 FQDESV (reference sequence). The CDR3 bases are TGTGCCAGCAGCTTAGGACTGACCGAGGGGGAGCAGTACTTC. Translation gives CASSLGLTEGEQYF.

The chain combines TRBV6-1 with TRBJ1-5; 10 bases agree with TRBD1. The CDR3 loop spans 15 amino acids. J gave up 7 bases and V 2 bases, and 5 bases lay outside the gene matches. Germline values: CDR1 MNHNS, CDR2 SASEGT. The CDR3 sequence is CASSESTGGRQPQHF. The CDR3 region has the DNA TGTGCCAGCAGTGAATCGACAGGGGGCCGACAGCCCCAGCATTTT.

In its sample, this clonotype was seen once. The chain has TRBV29-1 and TRBJ2-2; D assignment may be TRBD1 or TRBD2 (6 bases each). CDR3 length: 17 residues. Trimming pared 6 bases from V and 4 bases from J, leaving 24 bases between. Looked up from germline, CDR1 is SQVTM and CDR2 is ANQGSEA. The CDR3 spells CSVGHTVGGASTGELFF. CDR3 DNA: TGCAGCGTGGGACACACAGTCGGGGGCGCGAGCACCGGGGAGCTGTTTTTT.

The rearrangement links TRBV5-1 to TRBJ2-3; weak D call: TRBD2 (5 bases). Per germline, CDR1 SGHRS and CDR2 YFSETQ. V lost 7 bases and J lost 0, with 12 bases in between. This CDR3 contains 14 residues. This chain's CDR3 is CASAELGSTDTQYF. The CDR3 DNA reads as TGCGCCAGCGCCGAACTAGGAAGCACAGATACGCAGTATTTT.

The gene calls are TRBV24-1 and TRBJ2-3; no firm D call. The CDR3 extends over 14 amino acids. V was shortened by 1 base and J by 3 bases, with 7 bases between the two germline ends. CDR1 is KGHDR, CDR2 SFDVKD, per germline. In DNA, the CDR3 is TGTGCCACCAGTGATTTCCTCTCGACAGATACGCAGTATTTT. This translates into CATSDFLSTDTQYF.

This clonotype was found once. Since no conserved phenylalanine or tryptophan closes the CDR3, a read error is the likely cause. V gene TRBV7-8 combines with J gene TRBJ2-4; D is uncertain. This CDR3 is 13 amino acids long. V lost 3 bases and J lost 1, with 4 bases in between. Germline V lookup: CDR1 SGHVS, CDR2 FQNEAQ. The CDR3 DNA is TGTGCCAGCAGCTTTCGGGCCAAAAACATTCAGTACCTC. This translates into CASSFRAKNIQYL.

This clonotype appeared a single time. One end of the junction is discordant with germline, which a read error may explain. V is TRBV6-2 or TRBV6-3 and J is TRBJ1-1; D is perhaps TRBD1 (6 bases). Looked up from germline, CDR1 is MNHEY and CDR2 is SVGEGT. This CDR3 has 15 amino acids. CDR3 residues: CASSDSYRAITEAFF. In DNA form, the CDR3 reads TGTGCCAGCAGTGACTCCTACAGGGCGATAACTGAAGCTTTCTTT.

The chain is built from TRBV10-3 and TRBJ2-1, with D possibly being TRBD1 or TRBD2 (5 bases each). Germline-derived CDR1 and CDR2 are ENHRY and SYGVKD. V was trimmed by 5 bases and J by 1 base, leaving 9 bases between them. The CDR3 totals 14 residues. The CDR3 sequence: CAISWDGSYNEQFF. The CDR3, as DNA: TGTGCCATCAGTTGGGACGGGTCCTACAATGAGCAGTTCTTC.

This clonotype is a singleton in its sample. J is TRBJ2-2 and V is TRBV20-1, with D perhaps TRBD1 or TRBD2 (5 bases each). The germline V and J ends were trimmed by 0 bases and 3 bases, with 11 bases remaining between them. The CDR3 spans 15 residues. CDR1 and CDR2 from the germline V gene are DFQATT and SNEGSKA (reference sequence). CDR3 region: CSARDPGSYTGELFF. For the CDR3, the DNA is TGCAGTGCTAGAGATCCAGGGAGCTACACCGGGGAGCTGTTTTTT.

V gene TRBV19 combines with J gene TRBJ2-2; TRBD1 agrees at 9 bases. The CDR3 length is 14 residues. Germline V lookup: CDR1 LNHDA, CDR2 SQIVND (reference sequence). The V and J ends lost 6 bases and 5 bases, in that order; junction bases with no gene match: 4. CDR3 amino acids: CASRTGGSTGELFF. CDR3 DNA: TGTGCCAGTAGGACAGGGGGGTCTACCGGGGAGCTGTTTTTT.

This sequence joins TRBV20-1 and TRBJ2-7; D is ambiguous. The germline V gene has CDR1 DFQATT and CDR2 SNEGSKA (reference sequence). This CDR3 has 13 residues. CDR3 residues: CTSTKPITYEQYF. DNA of the CDR3: TGCACCAGTACTAAGCCCATAACCTACGAGCAGTACTTC.

The chain couples TRBV28 to TRBJ2-1; 9 bases fit TRBD2. The germline V gene encodes CDR1 MDHEN and CDR2 SYDVKM. With V trimmed by 7 bases and J by 4 bases, 11 bases remained unmatched. CDR3 size: 16 residues. CDR3 DNA: TGTGCCAGCATAGGGTATGAAGCGGGAGGTTACAATGAGCAGTTCTTC. Translation: CASIGYEAGGYNEQFF.

V and J are TRBV28 and TRBJ2-3; D gene uncertain. Germline V gene lookup returns CDR1 MDHEN and CDR2 SYDVKM. The CDR3 length is 14 residues. Trimming took 6 bases from V and 0 from J, leaving 10 bases between them. The CDR3 DNA is TGTGCCAGCAGAATCAGTTCCAGCACAGATACGCAGTATTTT. It translates to CASRISSSTDTQYF.

The CDR3 DNA sequence: TGTGCCAGCAGCTTAGGAAGATCGGCAGATACGCAGTATTTT. Residues: CASSLGRSADTQYF. The chain uses TRBV11-3 and TRBJ2-3; D not certain. Germline-derived CDR1 and CDR2 are SGHNT and YENEEA. The CDR3 has 14 residues. V gave up 1 base and J gave up 4 bases, with 9 bases separating them.

The chain is built from TRBV11-2 and TRBJ1-2; 7 nucleotides match TRBD1. This CDR3 comprises 15 residues. Germline V gives CDR1 SGHAT, CDR2 FQNNGV. Unmatched junction bases numbered 8, after V lost 0 bases and J lost 7 bases. CDR3 DNA sequence: TGTGCCAGCAGCTTAGATGTCGGCCAGGGGGTTGGCTACACCTTC. This codes for CASSLDVGQGVGYTF.